Sequencing of this TCR beta chain was carried out in a study of shared clonotypes between healthy human individuals. Genomic DNA of each subset was evenly split across several immunoSEQ plates. The method was immunoSEQ multiplex PCR; TCRdb's version includes in-frame clones alone and lacks a portion of them. The sample lists a few million clones; approximately 92% were seen once. The CDR3 runs 16 residues. CDR1 MGHRA and CDR2 YSYEKL come from the germline V gene. The J segment lost 3 bases and the V segment lost 3 bases, leaving 9 bases of the junction unmatched. Naive CD8 cells, CD45RO-negative and positively selected for CCR7, excluded terminally differentiated effector memory CD45RA+ cells.

This chain uses TRBV4-1 with TRBJ2-5; TRBD2 agrees at 8 bases. This sequence was found in a man aged 18 to 30 in good health. Some clones in this sample may be carry-over from other donors' samples. Sequences were obtained from naive CD8+ T cells from PBMCs. CDR3 sequence: CASSHPQTSGEETQYF. CDR3 in DNA: TGCGCCAGCAGCCACCCCCAAACTAGCGGAGAAGAGACCCAGTACTTC.